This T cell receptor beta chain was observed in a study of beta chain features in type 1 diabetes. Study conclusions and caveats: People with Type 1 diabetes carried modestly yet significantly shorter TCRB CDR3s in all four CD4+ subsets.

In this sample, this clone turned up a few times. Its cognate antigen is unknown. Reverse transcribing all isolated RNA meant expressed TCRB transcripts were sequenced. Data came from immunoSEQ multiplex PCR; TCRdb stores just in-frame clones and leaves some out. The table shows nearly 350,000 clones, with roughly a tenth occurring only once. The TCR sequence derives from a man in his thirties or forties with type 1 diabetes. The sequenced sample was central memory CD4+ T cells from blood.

The CDR3 DNA is TGCAGCGTTGAAAAACTAGCGGGTCTCTCCTACAATGAGCAGTTCTTC. Translating it yields CSVEKLAGLSYNEQFF. The chain joins TRBV29-1 to TRBJ2-1, with 9 bases lining up with TRBD2. The CDR3 covers 16 residues. Germline lookup yields CDR1 SQVTM and CDR2 ANQGSEA. V dropped 2 bases and J dropped 0; count of bases not matched to a gene: 5.